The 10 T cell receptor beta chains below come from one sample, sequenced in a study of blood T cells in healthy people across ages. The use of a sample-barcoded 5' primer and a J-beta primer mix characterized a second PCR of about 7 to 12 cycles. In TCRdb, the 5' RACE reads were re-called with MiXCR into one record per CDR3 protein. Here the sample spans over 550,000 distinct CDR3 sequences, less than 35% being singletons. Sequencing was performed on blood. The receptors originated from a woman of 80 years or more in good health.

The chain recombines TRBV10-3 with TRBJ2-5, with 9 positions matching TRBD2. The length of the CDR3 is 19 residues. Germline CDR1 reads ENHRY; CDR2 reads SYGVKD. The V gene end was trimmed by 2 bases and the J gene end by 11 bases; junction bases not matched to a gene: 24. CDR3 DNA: TGTGCCATCAGTGAGGGCGGGGGGGCCGGCCAATTCCTTCACAATGAGCAGTACTTC. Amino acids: CAISEGGGAGQFLHNEQYF.

CDR3 sequence: CSAREGQGFYEQYF. The CDR3 coding sequence is TGCAGTGCTAGAGAGGGACAGGGGTTTTACGAGCAGTACTTC. The rearrangement links TRBV20-1 to TRBJ2-5, with 10 bases that match TRBD1. The J call may be mistaken, given a closer DNA end match to TRBJ2-7. Germline assignment: CDR1 DFQATT and CDR2 SNEGSKA (reference sequence). CDR3 size: 14 residues.

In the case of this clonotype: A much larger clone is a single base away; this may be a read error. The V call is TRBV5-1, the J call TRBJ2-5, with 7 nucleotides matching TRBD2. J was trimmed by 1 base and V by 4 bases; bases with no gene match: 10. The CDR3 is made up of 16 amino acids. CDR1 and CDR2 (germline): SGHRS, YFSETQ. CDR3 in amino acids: CASSPGRAGFQETQYF. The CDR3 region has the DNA TGCGCCAGCAGCCCGGGACGAGCGGGGTTCCAAGAGACCCAGTACTTC.

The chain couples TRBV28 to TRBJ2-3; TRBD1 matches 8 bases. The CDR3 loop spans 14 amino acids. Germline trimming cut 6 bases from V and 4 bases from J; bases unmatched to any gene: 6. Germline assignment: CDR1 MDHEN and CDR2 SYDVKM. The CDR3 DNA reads TGTGCCAGCAGGTCGCTGGACAGGGCAGATACGCAGTATTTT. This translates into CASRSLDRADTQYF.

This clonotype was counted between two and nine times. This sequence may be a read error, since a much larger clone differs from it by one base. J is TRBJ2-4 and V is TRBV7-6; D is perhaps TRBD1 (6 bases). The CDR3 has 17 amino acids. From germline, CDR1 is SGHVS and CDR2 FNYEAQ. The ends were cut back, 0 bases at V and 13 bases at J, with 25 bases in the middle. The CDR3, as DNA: TGTGCCAGCAGCTTAGCATTCACAGGGCTGGGTGCGGATGAGCAGTACTTC. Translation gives CASSLAFTGLGADEQYF.

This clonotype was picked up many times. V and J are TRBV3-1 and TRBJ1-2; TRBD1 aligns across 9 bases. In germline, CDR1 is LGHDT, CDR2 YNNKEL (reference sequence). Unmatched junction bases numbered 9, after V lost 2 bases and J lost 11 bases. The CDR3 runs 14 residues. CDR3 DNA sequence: TGTGCCAGCAGCCAACTCCGGGACAGGGTTGAATACACCTTC. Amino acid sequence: CASSQLRDRVEYTF.

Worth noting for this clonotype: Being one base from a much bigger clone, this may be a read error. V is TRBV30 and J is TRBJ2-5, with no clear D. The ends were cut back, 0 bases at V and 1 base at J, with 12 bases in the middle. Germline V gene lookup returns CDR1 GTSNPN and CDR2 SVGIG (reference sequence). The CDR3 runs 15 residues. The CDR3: CAWSVVGSPQETQYF. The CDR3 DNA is TGTGCCTGGAGTGTAGTCGGATCCCCCCAAGAGACCCAGTACTTC. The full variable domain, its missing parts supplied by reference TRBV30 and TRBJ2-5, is SQTIHQWPATLVQPVGSPLSLECTVEGTSNPNLYWYRQAAGRGLQLLFYSVGIGQISSEVPQNLSASRPQDRQFILSSKKLLLSDSGFYLCAWSVVGSPQETQYFGPGTRLLVL.

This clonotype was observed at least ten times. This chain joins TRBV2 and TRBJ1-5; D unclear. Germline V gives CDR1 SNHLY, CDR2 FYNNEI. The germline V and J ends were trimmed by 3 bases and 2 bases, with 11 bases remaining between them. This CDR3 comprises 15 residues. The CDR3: CASSETGLGNQPQHF. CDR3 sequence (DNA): TGTGCCAGCAGTGAGACGGGGTTGGGCAATCAGCCCCAGCATTTT.

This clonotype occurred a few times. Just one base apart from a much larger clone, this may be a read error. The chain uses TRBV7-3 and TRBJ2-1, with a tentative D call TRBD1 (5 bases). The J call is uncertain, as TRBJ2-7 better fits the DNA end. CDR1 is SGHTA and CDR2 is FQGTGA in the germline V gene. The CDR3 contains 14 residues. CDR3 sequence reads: CASSLSQVDNEQYF. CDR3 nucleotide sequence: TGTGCCAGCAGCTTATCACAGGTGGACAATGAGCAGTACTTC.

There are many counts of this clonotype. CDR3 DNA: TGTGCCAGCAGTCGACAAACAACTAATGAAAAACTGTTTTTT. Its protein product is CASSRQTTNEKLFF. J is TRBJ1-4 and V is TRBV2; D ambiguous. The germline gives CDR1 SNHLY, CDR2 FYNNEI. The CDR3 length is 14 residues. Trimming cost V 5 bases and J 0 bases, with 7 bases left between them.